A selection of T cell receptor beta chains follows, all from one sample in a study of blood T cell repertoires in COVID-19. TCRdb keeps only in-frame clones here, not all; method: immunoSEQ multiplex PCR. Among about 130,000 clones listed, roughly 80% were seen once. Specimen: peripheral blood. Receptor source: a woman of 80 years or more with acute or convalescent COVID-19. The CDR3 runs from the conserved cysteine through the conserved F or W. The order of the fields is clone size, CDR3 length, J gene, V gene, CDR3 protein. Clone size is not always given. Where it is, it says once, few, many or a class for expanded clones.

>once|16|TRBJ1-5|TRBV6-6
CASSYQPGQGAQPQHF
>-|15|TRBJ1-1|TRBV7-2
CASSPPGTMNTEAFF
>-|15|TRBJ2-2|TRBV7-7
CASSSGDRANGELFF
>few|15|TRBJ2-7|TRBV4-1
CASSQPGTGVYEQYF
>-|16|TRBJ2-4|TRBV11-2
CASSYGTSGSNDIQYF
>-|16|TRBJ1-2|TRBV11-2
CASSLGLQVGGDGYTF
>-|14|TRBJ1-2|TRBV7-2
CASSSRQLPYGYTF
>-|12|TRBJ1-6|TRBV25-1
CASRSQYSPLHF
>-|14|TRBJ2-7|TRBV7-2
CASSSRTDMGEQYF
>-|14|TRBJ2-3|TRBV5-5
CASSRQGGTDTQYF
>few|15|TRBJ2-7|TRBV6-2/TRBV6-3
CASSDSLRLFYEQYF
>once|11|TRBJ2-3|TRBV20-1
CSAGSTDTQYF
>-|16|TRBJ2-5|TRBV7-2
CASSLGYLPFEETQYF
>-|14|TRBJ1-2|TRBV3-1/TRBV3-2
CASSRTQPHYGYTF
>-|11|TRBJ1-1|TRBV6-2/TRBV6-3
CASSRLTEAFF
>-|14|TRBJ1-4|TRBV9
CASSSTSRGEKLFF
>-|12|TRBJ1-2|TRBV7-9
CASSLAQGGYTF